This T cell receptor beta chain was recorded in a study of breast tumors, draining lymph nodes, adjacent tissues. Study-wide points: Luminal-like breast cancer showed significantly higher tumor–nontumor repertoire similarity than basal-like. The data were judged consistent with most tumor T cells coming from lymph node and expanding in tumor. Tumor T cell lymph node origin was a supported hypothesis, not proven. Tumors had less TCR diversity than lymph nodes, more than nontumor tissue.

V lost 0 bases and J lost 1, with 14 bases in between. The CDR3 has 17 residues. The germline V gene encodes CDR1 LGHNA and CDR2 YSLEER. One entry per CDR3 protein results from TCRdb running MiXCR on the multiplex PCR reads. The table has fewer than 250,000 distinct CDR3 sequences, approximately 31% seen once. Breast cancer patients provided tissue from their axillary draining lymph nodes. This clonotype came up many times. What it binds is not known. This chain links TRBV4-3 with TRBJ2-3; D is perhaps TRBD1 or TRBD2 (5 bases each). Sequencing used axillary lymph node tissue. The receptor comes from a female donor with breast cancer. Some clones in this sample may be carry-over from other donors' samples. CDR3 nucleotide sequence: TGCGCCAGCAGCCAAGATGCAGGGCCCGGGGGCACAGATACGCAGTATTTT. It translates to CASSQDAGPGGTDTQYF.